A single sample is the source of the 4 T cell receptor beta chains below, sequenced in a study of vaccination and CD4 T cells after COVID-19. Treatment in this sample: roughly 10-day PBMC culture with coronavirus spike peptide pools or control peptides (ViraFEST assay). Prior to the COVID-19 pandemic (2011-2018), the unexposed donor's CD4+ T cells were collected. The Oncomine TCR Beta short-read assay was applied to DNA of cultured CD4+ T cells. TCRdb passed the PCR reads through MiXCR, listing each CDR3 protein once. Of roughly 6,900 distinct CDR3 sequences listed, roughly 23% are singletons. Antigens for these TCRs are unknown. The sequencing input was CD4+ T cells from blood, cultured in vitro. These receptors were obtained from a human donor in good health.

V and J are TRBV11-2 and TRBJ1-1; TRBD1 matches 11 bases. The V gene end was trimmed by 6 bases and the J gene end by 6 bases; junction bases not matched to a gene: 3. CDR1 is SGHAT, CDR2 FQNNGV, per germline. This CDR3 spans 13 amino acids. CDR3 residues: CASSRDRGAEAFF. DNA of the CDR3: TGTGCCAGCAGTCGGGACAGGGGGGCTGAAGCTTTCTTT.

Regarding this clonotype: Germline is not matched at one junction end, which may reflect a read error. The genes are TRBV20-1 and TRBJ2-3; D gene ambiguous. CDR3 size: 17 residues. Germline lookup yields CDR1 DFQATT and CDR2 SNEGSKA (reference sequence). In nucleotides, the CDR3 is TGCGGTGCTAGGTCCCATGGTGCGGACCCAACTGGAGATACGCAGTATTTT. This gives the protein CGARSHGADPTGDTQYF.

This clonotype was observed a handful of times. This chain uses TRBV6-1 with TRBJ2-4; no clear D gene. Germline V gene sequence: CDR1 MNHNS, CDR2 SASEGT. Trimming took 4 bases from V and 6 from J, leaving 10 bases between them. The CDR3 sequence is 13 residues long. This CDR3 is CASSAPTVNIQYF. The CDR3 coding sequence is TGTGCCAGCAGTGCTCCCACTGTAAACATTCAGTACTTC.

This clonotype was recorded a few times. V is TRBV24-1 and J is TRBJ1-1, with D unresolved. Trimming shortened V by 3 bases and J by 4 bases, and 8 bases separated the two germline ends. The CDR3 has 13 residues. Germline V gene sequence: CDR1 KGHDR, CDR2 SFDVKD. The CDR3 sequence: CATSDQLGTEAFF. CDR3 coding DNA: TGTGCCACCAGTGATCAATTGGGCACTGAAGCTTTCTTT.